This passage covers 27 T cell receptor beta chains from one sample sequenced in a study of circulating and synovial CD4+ cells in juvenile arthritis. Produced via immunoSEQ multiplex PCR; TCRdb's table is partial and in-frame only. The sample includes thousands of clones, approximately 83% of them seen just once. The material sequenced was CD4+ T cells from synovial fluid. The receptors here all came from a human donor with juvenile idiopathic arthritis.

This chain joins TRBV6-5 and TRBJ1-1; D not resolved. Trimming took 1 base from V and 10 from J, leaving 13 bases between them. Germline V gene data show CDR1 as MNHEY and CDR2 as SVGAGI. This CDR3 spans 13 amino acids. The CDR3 loop is CASSYLDRTRAFF. The CDR3 DNA reads TGTGCCAGCAGTTACTTGGACCGCACTAGAGCTTTCTTT.

The genes are TRBV2 and TRBJ2-2; 8 bases are shared with TRBD2. Germline CDR1 reads SNHLY; CDR2 reads FYNNEI. This CDR3 has 16 residues. V lost 4 bases, J lost 5 bases, and 9 bases stayed unmatched. As DNA, the CDR3 is TGTGCCAGCAGTGTCAACGGGGGGGCAGGGACCGGGGAGCTGTTTTTT. Protein product: CASSVNGGAGTGELFF. Full variable domain (remainder filled in from reference TRBV2 and TRBJ2-2): EPEVTQTPSHQVTQMGQEVILRCVPISNHLYFYWYRQILGQKVEFLVSFYNNEISEKSEIFDDQFSVERPDGSNFTLKIRSTKLEDSAMYFCASSVNGGAGTGELFFGEGSRLTVL.

This rearrangement joins TRBV11-2 to TRBJ2-1, with D maybe TRBD2 (5 bases). V dropped 5 bases and J dropped 9 bases, with 14 bases sitting between them. The germline CDR1 and CDR2 sequences are SGHAT and FQNNGV. The CDR3 length is 13 residues. This chain's CDR3 is CASSHRWESEQFF. The CDR3 nucleotides read TGTGCCAGCAGCCACCGTTGGGAGAGTGAGCAGTTCTTC.

The CDR3 region has the DNA TGTGCCAGCAGGAAGCCGGGGAGGGTAGAGACCCAGTACTTC. Amino acids: CASRKPGRVETQYF. This chain connects TRBV7-2 to TRBJ2-5, with TRBD2 identical over 7 bases. CDR3 length: 14 residues. Losses at the gene ends were 6 bases for V and 4 bases for J; bases not matched to a gene: 8. The germline CDR1 and CDR2 sequences are SGHTA and FQGNSA.

This clone was detected once. The chain recombines TRBV7-6 with TRBJ2-3; TRBD2 matches 8 bases. J gave up 0 bases and V 5 bases, and 4 bases lay outside the gene matches. Germline V gene data show CDR1 as SGHVS and CDR2 as FNYEAQ. CDR3 size: 15 residues. CDR3 bases: TGTGCCAGCAGCCGAGCGGGAGCTAGCACAGATACGCAGTATTTT. Translated, it gives CASSRAGASTDTQYF.

Comments on this clone: Germline and junction disagree at one end, which may indicate a read error. V usage is TRBV5-1 and J usage is TRBJ1-1, with D hard to call. The CDR3 consists of 12 residues. CDR1 is SGHRS and CDR2 is YFSETQ in the germline V gene. DNA of the CDR3: TGCGCCAGCAGCTTGGCCGGAGGGAGTGGACGTTTT. Protein: CASSLAGGSGRF.

The CDR3 nucleotides are TGCGCCAGCAGTGTAGCGGGACCCACAGATACGCAGTATTTT. Translation: CASSVAGPTDTQYF. The chain has TRBV10-1 and TRBJ2-3; 8 bases agree with TRBD2. The V gene's germline CDR1 is WNHNN and CDR2 SYGVQD (reference sequence). V lost 4 bases to trimming and J lost 2 bases; unmatched junction nucleotides: 2. This CDR3 comprises 14 residues.

This clone was observed a single time. This chain connects TRBV7-2 to TRBJ2-5, with D perhaps TRBD2 (5 bases). V shed 5 bases and J shed 2 bases, with 12 bases lying between them. Germline CDR1 is SGHTA and CDR2 is FQGNSA. CDR3 length equals 14 residues. In DNA form, the CDR3 reads TGTGCCAGCAGCCCCCCCGGGGTTCAAGAGACCCAGTACTTC. Translated: CASSPPGVQETQYF.

The chain recombines TRBV18 with TRBJ2-3, with D perhaps TRBD2 (6 bases). Germline V gene data show CDR1 as KGHSH and CDR2 as LQKENI. V was pared by 1 base and J by 2 bases, with 10 bases between. The CDR3 runs to 15 residues. CDR3 sequence (DNA): TGTGCCAGCTCACCACAACGACTAGACACAGATACGCAGTATTTT. It is translated as CASSPQRLDTDTQYF.

The chain combines TRBV7-6 with TRBJ1-5, with D possibly being TRBD1 (6 bases). Trimming left V 2 bases short and J 5 bases short, with 13 bases between. The germline CDR1 and CDR2 sequences are SGHVS and FNYEAQ. CDR3 length equals 15 residues. The CDR3 coding sequence is TGTGCCAGCAGCTTATATGGGGGCGGGTATCAGCCCCAGCATTTT. It is translated as CASSLYGGGYQPQHF. Supplemented by reference TRBV7-6 and TRBJ1-5, the full variable domain reads GAGVSQSPRYKVTKRGQDVALRCDPISGHVSLYWYRQALGQGPEFLTYFNYEAQQDKSGLPNDRFSAERPEGSISTLTIQRTEQRDSAMYRCASSLYGGGYQPQHFGDGTRLSIL.

The CDR3 nucleotides are TGTGCCAGCAGCGTGAGTAGTGTCTCGGGGCCCCAGCATTTT. Translating gives CASSVSSVSGPQHF. The J gene is TRBJ1-5, the V gene TRBV27; D gene unclear. The CDR3 runs to 14 residues. V was cut by 6 bases and J by 9 bases, with 18 bases left in between. The V gene's germline CDR1 is MNHEY and CDR2 SMNVEV (reference sequence).

The rearrangement uses TRBV6-1 and TRBJ2-2; 8 positions match TRBD2. Germline V gene lookup returns CDR1 MNHNS and CDR2 SASEGT. J lost 0 bases, V lost 1 base, and 7 bases had no gene match. The CDR3 extends over 18 amino acids. The CDR3 sequence: CASSEEAGGNPNTGELFF. The DNA of the CDR3 is TGTGCCAGCAGTGAAGAGGCGGGAGGAAATCCGAACACCGGGGAGCTGTTTTTT.

The gene calls are TRBV6-5 and TRBJ2-5; D might be TRBD2 (5 bases). Germline CDR1 is MNHEY and CDR2 is SVGAGI. CDR3 length: 15 residues. Trimming pared 7 bases from V and 2 bases from J, leaving 17 bases between. The CDR3, as DNA: TGTGCCAGCATTCAACACAATACGGGACAAGAGACCCAGTACTTC. Its translation is CASIQHNTGQETQYF.

The rearrangement links TRBV4-3 to TRBJ1-1, with 10 bases aligning to TRBD1. Trimming cost V 4 bases and J 5 bases; bases outside gene matches: 7. The CDR3 totals 15 residues. Germline CDR1 and CDR2: LGHNA and YSLEER. The CDR3 DNA reads TGCGCCAGCAGCCCGAGGGACAGGGGAGATACTGAAGCTTTCTTT. Its protein is CASSPRDRGDTEAFF.

This clone was seen a handful of times. The CDR3 reads CASSESGQGAYEQYF. The CDR3 region has the DNA TGTGCCAGCAGTGAATCAGGACAGGGGGCCTACGAGCAGTACTTC. The chain combines TRBV6-1 with TRBJ2-7; 10 nucleotides line up with TRBD1. V lost 2 bases and J lost 2; bases outside the gene matches: 3. The length of the CDR3 is 15 residues. The germline V gene encodes CDR1 MNHNS and CDR2 SASEGT.

This chain links TRBV5-1 with TRBJ2-5; D possibly corresponds to TRBD2 (5 bases). This CDR3 spans 15 amino acids. Germline assignment: CDR1 SGHRS and CDR2 YFSETQ. The V and J ends lost 4 bases and 4 bases respectively, with 17 bases between them. The CDR3 region is CASSMDPGVGETQYF. CDR3 coding DNA: TGCGCCAGCAGCATGGATCCCGGGGTGGGAGAGACCCAGTACTTC. The full variable domain, rest sourced from reference TRBV5-1 and TRBJ2-5, is KAGVTQTPRYLIKTRGQQVTLSCSPISGHRSVSWYQQTPGQGLQFLFEYFSETQRNKGNFPGRFSGRQFSNSRSEMNVSTLELGDSALYLCASSMDPGVGETQYFGPGTRLLVL.

The CDR3 DNA sequence: TGTGCCAGCAGGCCTACGTCCTATGGCTACACCTTC. Protein product: CASRPTSYGYTF. The gene calls are TRBV7-2 and TRBJ1-2; D gene uncertain. The germline V and J ends were trimmed by 6 bases and 4 bases, with 9 bases remaining between them. Per germline, CDR1 SGHTA and CDR2 FQGNSA. The CDR3 runs to 12 residues.

The V and J genes are TRBV10-3 and TRBJ2-3, with D perhaps TRBD2 (6 bases). The ends were cut back, 10 bases at V and 0 bases at J, with 8 bases in the middle. Germline V lookup: CDR1 ENHRY, CDR2 SYGVKD. This CDR3 comprises 12 residues. CDR3 in amino acids: CATGTSTDTQYF. CDR3 DNA: TGTGCCACAGGGACTAGCACAGATACGCAGTATTTT.

The V call is TRBV6-6, the J call TRBJ2-3; the D gene is possibly TRBD1 (5 bases). V was clipped by 7 bases and J by 4 bases, with 15 bases between them. From germline, CDR1 is MNHNY and CDR2 SVGAGI (reference sequence). The CDR3 extends over 14 amino acids. This CDR3 is CASIRQGMSDTQYF. The CDR3 DNA reads TGTGCCAGCATTCGGCAGGGCATGTCAGATACGCAGTATTTT.

The genes are TRBV10-3 and TRBJ2-5; possibly TRBD2 for D (6 bases). Germline V CDR1 and CDR2: ENHRY, SYGVKD. The CDR3 spans 13 residues. Trimming pared 6 bases from V and 3 bases from J, leaving 11 bases between. The CDR3 spells CAIRAPGEETQYF. The CDR3 DNA is TGTGCCATCAGGGCCCCGGGGGAAGAGACCCAGTACTTC.

This sequence joins TRBV4-2 and TRBJ2-1; 10 nucleotides line up with TRBD2. Germline V CDR1 and CDR2: LGHNA, YNFKEQ. J was trimmed by 0 bases and V by 4 bases; bases with no gene match: 3. CDR3 length: 16 residues. The CDR3 reads CASSPASGSSYNEQFF. As DNA, the CDR3 is TGTGCCAGCAGCCCCGCTAGCGGGAGCTCCTACAATGAGCAGTTCTTC.

This chain uses TRBV9 with TRBJ2-6; 8 bases map to TRBD2. Germline assignment: CDR1 SGDLS and CDR2 YYNGEE. This CDR3 is built from 18 residues. Trimming at V came to 4 bases and at J to 0 bases, leaving 9 bases not matched to a gene. The CDR3 nucleotides read TGTGCCAGCAGCTACGGGGGGGGCACCTCCTCTGGGGCCAACGTCCTGACTTTC. Amino acid sequence: CASSYGGGTSSGANVLTF.

The rearrangement uses TRBV10-3 and TRBJ1-1; D possibly corresponds to TRBD1 (6 bases). The CDR3 sequence is 13 residues long. Germline V gives CDR1 ENHRY, CDR2 SYGVKD. Trimming took off 6 bases at V and 4 bases at J, with 12 bases between the two ends. The CDR3 protein is CAIRDSRGTEAFF. The DNA of the CDR3 is TGTGCCATCAGGGACAGTCGGGGCACTGAAGCTTTCTTT.

In its sample, this clone was seen once. The chain has TRBV5-1 and TRBJ2-7; D perhaps matches TRBD2 (6 bases). In germline, CDR1 is SGHRS, CDR2 YFSETQ. V dropped 5 bases and J dropped 10 bases, with 19 bases sitting between them. The CDR3 has 13 residues. CDR3 nucleotide sequence: TGCGCCAGCAGGGATATTGGGGGGTTCCCCCAGTACTTC. This sequence encodes CASRDIGGFPQYF.

This chain joins TRBV6-1 and TRBJ1-4; possible D gene TRBD1, 6 bases. V dropped 4 bases and J dropped 10 bases, with 16 bases sitting between them. Germline-derived CDR1 and CDR2 are MNHNS and SASEGT. This CDR3 has 14 amino acids. DNA for the CDR3: TGTGCCAGCAGTGTTCCCAGGGGAAGCCGAAAACTGTTTTTT. As protein: CASSVPRGSRKLFF.

V and J are TRBV7-2 and TRBJ1-1, with D possibly TRBD1 on 5 matching bases. The CDR3 sequence is 14 residues long. V lost 3 bases and J 5 bases, leaving 13 bases between the germline ends. Germline values: CDR1 SGHTA, CDR2 FQGNSA. In DNA form, the CDR3 reads TGTGCCAGCAGCTTCCGCAGGGTGGGAACTGAAGCTTTCTTT. It encodes CASSFRRVGTEAFF. Together with reference TRBV7-2 and TRBJ1-1, the CDR3 gives the full variable domain: GAGVSQSPSNKVTEKGKDVELRCDPISGHTALYWYRQSLGQGLEFLIYFQGNSAPDKSGLPSDRFSAERTGGSVSTLTIQRTQQEDSAVYLCASSFRRVGTEAFFGQGTRLTVV.

This chain joins TRBV27 and TRBJ1-6; 9 nucleotides line up with TRBD1. J lost 6 bases, V lost 6 bases, and 6 bases had no gene match. Germline loops: CDR1 MNHEY, CDR2 SMNVEV (reference sequence). The CDR3 extends over 15 amino acids. The CDR3 DNA reads as TGTGCCAGCAGCCAGGACAGGGGAACTAATTCACCCCTCCACTTT. Amino acids: CASSQDRGTNSPLHF.